The next 30 T cell receptor beta chains were all read from a single sample in a study of T cells expressing NK-cell markers. TCRdb re-called the 5' RACE reads, yielding one record per CDR3 amino acid sequence without DNA. The sample includes roughly 110,000 distinct CDR3 sequences. The sequenced sample was blood T cells: a sorted CD56 or NKG2C T cell subset, CD4+ or CD8+ T cells, or bulk PBMC T cells (not recorded which). The receptors were sampled from a woman between 18 and 75 years old in good health.

CDR3 sequence reads: CASSYGDSSYEQYF. V usage is TRBV6-5 and J usage is TRBJ2-7. CDR1 is MNHEY and CDR2 is SVGAGI in the germline V gene. The CDR3 runs to 14 residues.

The rearrangement uses TRBV2 and TRBJ2-3; TCRdb lists TRBD2, though no DNA is available to test this call. Germline V lookup: CDR1 SNHLY, CDR2 FYNNEI. The CDR3 sequence is 18 residues long. The CDR3 spells CASSEYIGTSGKTDTQYF. The variable domain in full, with the rest retrieved from reference TRBV2 and TRBJ2-3, is EPEVTQTPSHQVTQMGQEVILRCVPISNHLYFYWYRQILGQKVEFLVSFYNNEISEKSEIFDDQFSVERPDGSNFTLKIRSTKLEDSAMYFCASSEYIGTSGKTDTQYFGPGTRLTVL.

This chain links TRBV10-3 with TRBJ1-1. The CDR3 runs 13 residues. Germline V gives CDR1 ENHRY, CDR2 SYGVKD. CDR3 sequence reads: CAISGPGSTEAFF.

This rearrangement joins TRBV20-1 to TRBJ2-1. The length of the CDR3 is 14 residues. Per the germline V gene, CDR1 is DFQATT and CDR2 is SNEGSKA (reference sequence). The CDR3 region is CSAREASSYNEQFF.

The CDR3 reads CAISESTQVIPRNTIYF. The J gene is TRBJ1-3, the V gene TRBV10-3. The germline V gene encodes CDR1 ENHRY and CDR2 SYGVKD. The CDR3 contains 17 residues.

The chain joins TRBV7-9 to TRBJ1-5; TCRdb selects TRBD1, and the lack of DNA leaves this call unchecked. The germline CDR1 and CDR2 sequences are SEHNR and FQNEAQ (reference sequence). This CDR3 has 14 amino acids. This chain's CDR3 is CASSFPGFGQPQHF.

CDR3 sequence: CASSLGLAYQETQYF. V gene TRBV12-3 or TRBV12-4 combines with J gene TRBJ2-5; TCRdb proposes TRBD2, but this gene call is untestable without DNA. The CDR3 sequence is 15 residues long.

The chain carries TRBV4-3 and TRBJ1-2; TCRdb's D call, TRBD1, is unchecked because there is no DNA. CDR1 is LGHNA, CDR2 YSLEER, per germline. The CDR3 runs to 15 residues. The CDR3 sequence: CASSQATPGVYGYTF.

V usage is TRBV12-3 or TRBV12-4 and J usage is TRBJ2-3; there is no DNA to check the TCRdb D call of TRBD1. The CDR3 runs to 15 residues. The CDR3 protein is CASSAPGPGVDTQYF.

This chain uses TRBV5-1 with TRBJ2-7; TCRdb calls TRBD2, which cannot be checked without DNA. Germline V CDR1 and CDR2: SGHRS, YFSETQ. There are 16 residues in the CDR3. CDR3 amino acids: CASSLGLGAVGLEQYF.

The chain carries TRBV7-9 and TRBJ2-2; lacking DNA, the TRBD2 call made by TCRdb goes unchecked. The CDR3 has 14 amino acids. Looked up from germline, CDR1 is SEHNR and CDR2 is FQNEAQ (reference sequence). CDR3 loop: CASSSPSYTGELFF.

V usage is TRBV4-3 and J usage is TRBJ2-3; TCRdb gives TRBD1 as the D gene, but with no DNA this cannot be confirmed. Germline assignment: CDR1 LGHNA and CDR2 YSLEER. The CDR3 loop spans 15 amino acids. The CDR3 loop reads CASSQGPGGTDTQYF.

The rearrangement uses TRBV13 and TRBJ1-1; TCRdb picks TRBD1, but there is no DNA to check that call. This CDR3 has 13 residues. Germline lookup yields CDR1 PRHDT and CDR2 FYEKMQ (reference sequence). This CDR3 reads CASRENPGPEAFF.

The chain couples TRBV3-1 to TRBJ1-4; the TCRdb call, TRBD1, lacks DNA for checking. The CDR3 has 15 residues. CDR1 and CDR2 (germline): LGHDT, YNNKEL (reference sequence). CDR3 sequence reads: CASTATYATNEKLFF.

The V gene is TRBV4-1, the J gene TRBJ1-1. The CDR3 has 14 amino acids. CDR1 is MGHRA, CDR2 YSYEKL, per germline. The CDR3 reads CASSQEVEFTEAFF.

V gene TRBV7-2 combines with J gene TRBJ1-1; as DNA is missing, the TRBD1 call by TCRdb cannot be tested. The germline V gene has CDR1 SGHTA and CDR2 FQGNSA. This CDR3 contains 13 residues. The CDR3 loop is CASSPGLNTEAFF. The full variable domain, its missing parts supplied by reference TRBV7-2 and TRBJ1-1, is GAGVSQSPSNKVTEKGKDVELRCDPISGHTALYWYRQSLGQGLEFLIYFQGNSAPDKSGLPSDRFSAERTGGSVSTLTIQRTQQEDSAVYLCASSPGLNTEAFFGQGTRLTVV.

This chain joins TRBV7-8 and TRBJ2-7; TCRdb outputs TRBD1, but without DNA this stays unchecked. The CDR3 sequence is 13 residues long. Germline CDR1 SGHVS, CDR2 FQNEAQ. The CDR3 here is CASSLVGEGEQYF.

This chain joins TRBV29-1 and TRBJ1-2; TCRdb gives TRBD1 as the D gene, but with no DNA this cannot be confirmed. There are 14 residues in the CDR3. The germline V gene has CDR1 SQVTM and CDR2 ANQGSEA. The CDR3 here is CSVEGGGPGYGYTF.

V usage is TRBV3-1 and J usage is TRBJ2-1; TCRdb reports TRBD1, a call that lacks DNA to check it against. This CDR3 is built from 13 residues. CDR1 and CDR2 (germline): LGHDT, YNNKEL (reference sequence). This CDR3 reads CASSQESGDEQFF.

The chain is built from TRBV7-9 and TRBJ2-1; TCRdb designates TRBD2, a call that cannot be tested without DNA. This CDR3 is built from 15 residues. Looked up from germline, CDR1 is SEHNR and CDR2 is FQNEAQ (reference sequence). CDR3 protein: CASSPGTRGVGEQFF.

The chain couples TRBV4-3 to TRBJ2-6. The CDR3 runs to 16 residues. The V gene's germline CDR1 is LGHNA and CDR2 YSLEER. CDR3 residues: CASSQGSGSGANVLTF.

The chain carries TRBV6-5 and TRBJ2-2. This CDR3 has 12 residues. Germline V gene lookup returns CDR1 MNHEY and CDR2 SVGAGI. CDR3 region: CASSYGAGELFF.

The rearrangement joins TRBV13 to TRBJ2-5; TCRdb's D call of TRBD2 is untestable without DNA. The CDR3 is 15 amino acids. Germline V gene data show CDR1 as PRHDT and CDR2 as FYEKMQ (reference sequence). CDR3 in amino acids: CASSFVGLQKETQYF.

The chain couples TRBV6-2 or TRBV6-3 to TRBJ2-5; TCRdb lists TRBD2, though no DNA is available to test this call. This CDR3 comprises 15 residues. Germline CDR1 reads MNHEY; CDR2 reads SVGEGT. This CDR3 reads CASSYSISRQETQYF.

The chain recombines TRBV7-6 with TRBJ2-3. Germline loops: CDR1 SGHVS, CDR2 FNYEAQ. This CDR3 is 14 amino acids long. CDR3 protein: CASSVSGMGDTQYF.

The genes are TRBV4-2 and TRBJ2-6; TCRdb outputs TRBD1, but without DNA this stays unchecked. From germline, CDR1 is LGHNA and CDR2 YNFKEQ. This CDR3 is 17 amino acids long. The CDR3 is CASSQRDRGAGANVLTF.

V and J are TRBV19 and TRBJ2-3; TCRdb returns TRBD2, unconfirmable since there is no DNA. Germline V CDR1 and CDR2: LNHDA, SQIVND (reference sequence). The CDR3 runs to 14 residues. The CDR3: CASAGTPSTDTQYF.

The chain is built from TRBV7-9 and TRBJ2-1; TCRdb names TRBD2, which stays unverified in the absence of DNA. Per the germline V gene, CDR1 is SEHNR and CDR2 is FQNEAQ (reference sequence). The CDR3 totals 15 residues. CDR3 sequence: CASSPGDLAQDEQFF.

The CDR3 spells CASSMASGYAEQFF. The chain couples TRBV19 to TRBJ2-1; TCRdb selects TRBD2, and the lack of DNA leaves this call unchecked. Germline-derived CDR1 and CDR2 are LNHDA and SQIVND (reference sequence). This CDR3 region has 14 residues.

The rearrangement uses TRBV29-1 and TRBJ2-7; as DNA is missing, the TRBD1 call by TCRdb cannot be tested. The CDR3 covers 12 residues. Looked up from germline, CDR1 is SQVTM and CDR2 is ANQGSEA. CDR3 sequence reads: CSAEQGAGEQYF.